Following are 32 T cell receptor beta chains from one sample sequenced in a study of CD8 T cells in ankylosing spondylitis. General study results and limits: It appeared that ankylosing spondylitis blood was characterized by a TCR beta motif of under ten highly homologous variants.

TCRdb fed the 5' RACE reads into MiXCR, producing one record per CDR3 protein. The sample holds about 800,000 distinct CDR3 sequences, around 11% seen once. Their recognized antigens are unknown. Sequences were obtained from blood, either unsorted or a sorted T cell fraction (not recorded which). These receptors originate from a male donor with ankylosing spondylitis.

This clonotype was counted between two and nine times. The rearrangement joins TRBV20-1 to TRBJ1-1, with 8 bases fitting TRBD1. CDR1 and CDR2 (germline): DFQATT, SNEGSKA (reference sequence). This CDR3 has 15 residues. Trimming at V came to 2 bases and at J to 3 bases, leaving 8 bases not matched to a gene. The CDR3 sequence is CSARNPGQADTEAFF. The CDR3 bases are TGCAGTGCTAGAAACCCGGGACAGGCGGACACTGAAGCTTTCTTT.

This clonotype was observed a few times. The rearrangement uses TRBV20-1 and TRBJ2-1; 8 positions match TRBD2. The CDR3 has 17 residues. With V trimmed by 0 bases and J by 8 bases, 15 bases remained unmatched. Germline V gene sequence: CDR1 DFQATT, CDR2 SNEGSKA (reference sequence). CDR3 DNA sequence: TGCAGTGCTAGAGATCCCCGGGGGGGCAAAGGTTGGGATGAGCAGTTCTTC. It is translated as CSARDPRGGKGWDEQFF.

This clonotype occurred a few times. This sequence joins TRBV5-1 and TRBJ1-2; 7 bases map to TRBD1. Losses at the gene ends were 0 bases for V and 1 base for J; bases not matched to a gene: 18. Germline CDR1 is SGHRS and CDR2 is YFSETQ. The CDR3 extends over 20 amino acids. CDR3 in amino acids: CASSLEPGQLPRGVNYGYTF. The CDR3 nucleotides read TGCGCCAGCAGCTTGGAGCCGGGACAGCTCCCGAGAGGAGTTAACTATGGCTACACCTTC.

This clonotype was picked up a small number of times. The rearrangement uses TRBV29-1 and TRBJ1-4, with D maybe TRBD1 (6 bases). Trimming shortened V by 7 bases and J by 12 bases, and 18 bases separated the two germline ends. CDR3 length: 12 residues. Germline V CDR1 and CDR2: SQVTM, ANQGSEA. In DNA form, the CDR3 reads TGCAGCGGGGGGCAGCTCGGGGGTGAACTGTTTTTT. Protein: CSGGQLGGELFF. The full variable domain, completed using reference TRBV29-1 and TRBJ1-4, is SAVISQKPSRDICQRGTSLTIQCQVDSQVTMMFWYRQQPGQSLTLIATANQGSEATYESGFVIDKFPISRPNLTFSTLTVSNMSPEDSSIYLCSGGQLGGELFFGSGTQLSVL.

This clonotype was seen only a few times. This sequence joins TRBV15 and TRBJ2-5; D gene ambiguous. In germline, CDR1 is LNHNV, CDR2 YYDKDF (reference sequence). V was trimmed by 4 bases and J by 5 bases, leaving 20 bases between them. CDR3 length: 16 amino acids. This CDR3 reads CATSTRDWSRMETQYF. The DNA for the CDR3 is TGTGCCACCAGCACCCGAGATTGGTCTAGGATGGAGACCCAGTACTTC.

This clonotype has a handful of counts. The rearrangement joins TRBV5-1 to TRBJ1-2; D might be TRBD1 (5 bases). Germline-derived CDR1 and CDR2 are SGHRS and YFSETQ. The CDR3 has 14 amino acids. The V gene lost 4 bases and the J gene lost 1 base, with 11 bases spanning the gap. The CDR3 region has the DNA TGCGCCAGCAGCCCAGGGAGCCTTAACTATGGCTACACCTTC. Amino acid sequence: CASSPGSLNYGYTF.

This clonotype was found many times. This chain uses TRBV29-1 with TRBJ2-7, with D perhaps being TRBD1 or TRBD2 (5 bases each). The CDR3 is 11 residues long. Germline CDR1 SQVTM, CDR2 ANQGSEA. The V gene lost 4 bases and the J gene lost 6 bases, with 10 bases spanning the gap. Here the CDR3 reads CSVGRDGEQYF. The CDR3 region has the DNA TGCAGCGTTGGCCGGGACGGCGAGCAGTACTTC.

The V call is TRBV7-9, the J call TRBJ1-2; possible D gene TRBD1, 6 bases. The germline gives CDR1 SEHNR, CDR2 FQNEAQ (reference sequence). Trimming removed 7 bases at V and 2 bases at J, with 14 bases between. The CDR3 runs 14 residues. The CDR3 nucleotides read TGTGCCAGCACAAAAACAGGGCAGAACTATGGCTACACCTTC. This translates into CASTKTGQNYGYTF.

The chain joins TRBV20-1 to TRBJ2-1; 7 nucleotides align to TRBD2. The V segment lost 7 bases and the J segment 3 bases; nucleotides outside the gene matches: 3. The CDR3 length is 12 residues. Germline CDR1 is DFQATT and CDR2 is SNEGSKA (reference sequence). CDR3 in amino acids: CSGLADYNEQFF. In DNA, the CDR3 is TGCAGTGGCCTAGCGGACTACAATGAGCAGTTCTTC.

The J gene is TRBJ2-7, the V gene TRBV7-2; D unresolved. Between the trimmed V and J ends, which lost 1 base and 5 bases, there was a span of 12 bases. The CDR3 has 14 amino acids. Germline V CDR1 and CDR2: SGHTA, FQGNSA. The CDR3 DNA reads TGTGCCAGCAGCTTAGATGGCACTACACACGAGCAGTACTTC. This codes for CASSLDGTTHEQYF.

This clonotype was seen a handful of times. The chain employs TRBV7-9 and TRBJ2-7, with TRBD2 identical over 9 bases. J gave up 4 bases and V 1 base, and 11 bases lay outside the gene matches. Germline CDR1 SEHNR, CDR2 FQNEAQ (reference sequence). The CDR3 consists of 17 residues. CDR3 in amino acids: CASSLVQTSGGEYEQYF. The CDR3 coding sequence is TGTGCCAGCAGCTTAGTTCAGACTAGCGGAGGCGAATACGAGCAGTACTTC.

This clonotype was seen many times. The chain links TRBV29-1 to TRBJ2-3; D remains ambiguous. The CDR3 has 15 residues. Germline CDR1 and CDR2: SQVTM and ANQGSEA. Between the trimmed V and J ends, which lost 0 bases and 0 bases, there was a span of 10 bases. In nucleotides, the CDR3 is TGCAGCGTTGAAGACAGGCTCGTTAGCACAGATACGCAGTATTTT. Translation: CSVEDRLVSTDTQYF.

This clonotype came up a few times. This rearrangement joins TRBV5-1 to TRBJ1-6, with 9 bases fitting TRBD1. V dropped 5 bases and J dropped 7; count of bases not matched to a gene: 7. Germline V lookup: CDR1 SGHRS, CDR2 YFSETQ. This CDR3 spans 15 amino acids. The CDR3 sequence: CASSSPGQGNSPLHF. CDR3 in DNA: TGCGCCAGCAGTTCGCCTGGACAGGGGAATTCACCCCTCCACTTT.

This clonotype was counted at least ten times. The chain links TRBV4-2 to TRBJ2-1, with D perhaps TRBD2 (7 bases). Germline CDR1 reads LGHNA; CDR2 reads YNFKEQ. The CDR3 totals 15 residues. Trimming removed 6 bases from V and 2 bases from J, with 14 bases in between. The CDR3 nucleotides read TGTGCCAGCAGTGGGGGAGGGGGGACCTACAATGAGCAGTTCTTC. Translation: CASSGGGGTYNEQFF.

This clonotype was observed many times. CDR3 region: CSAFGREYEQYF. The CDR3 nucleotides read TGCAGTGCTTTTGGCAGGGAATACGAGCAGTACTTC. The chain carries TRBV20-1 and TRBJ2-7; possibly TRBD1 for D (5 bases). Between the trimmed V and J ends, which lost 5 bases and 4 bases, there was a span of 12 bases. The germline V gene has CDR1 DFQATT and CDR2 SNEGSKA (reference sequence). The CDR3 is 12 residues long.

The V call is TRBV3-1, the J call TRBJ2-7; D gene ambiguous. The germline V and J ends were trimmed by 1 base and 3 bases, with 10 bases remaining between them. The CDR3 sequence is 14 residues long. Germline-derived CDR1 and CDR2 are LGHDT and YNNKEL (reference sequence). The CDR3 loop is CASSQAYSYYEQYF. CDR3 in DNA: TGTGCCAGCAGCCAAGCCTATTCCTACTACGAGCAGTACTTC.

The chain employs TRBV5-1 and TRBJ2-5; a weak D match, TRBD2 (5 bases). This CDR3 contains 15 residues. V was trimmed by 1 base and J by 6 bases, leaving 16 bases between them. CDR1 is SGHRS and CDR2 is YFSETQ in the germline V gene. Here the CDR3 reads CASSLSEGRTKTQYF. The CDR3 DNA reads TGCGCCAGCAGCTTGTCCGAGGGTAGAACGAAGACCCAGTACTTC.

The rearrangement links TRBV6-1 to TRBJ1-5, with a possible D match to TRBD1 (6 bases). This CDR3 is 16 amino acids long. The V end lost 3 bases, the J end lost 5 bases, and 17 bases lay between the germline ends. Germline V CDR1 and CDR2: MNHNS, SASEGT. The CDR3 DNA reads TGTGCCAGCAGTGACAGGGGCGCAGCAGCCCATCAGCCCCAGCATTTT. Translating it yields CASSDRGAAAHQPQHF.

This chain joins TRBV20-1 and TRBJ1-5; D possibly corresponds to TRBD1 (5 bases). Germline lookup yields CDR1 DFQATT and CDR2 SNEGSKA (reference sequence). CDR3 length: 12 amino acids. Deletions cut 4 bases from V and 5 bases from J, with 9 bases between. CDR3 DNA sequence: TGCAGTGCTAATACAGGCCATCAGCCCCAGCATTTT. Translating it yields CSANTGHQPQHF.

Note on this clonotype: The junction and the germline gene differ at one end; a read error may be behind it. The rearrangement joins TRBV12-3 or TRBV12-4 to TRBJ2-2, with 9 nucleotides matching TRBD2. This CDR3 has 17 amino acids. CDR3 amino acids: CTSSLGASGAYTGELFF. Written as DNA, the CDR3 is TGTACCAGCAGTTTAGGCGCTAGCGGGGCATACACCGGGGAGCTGTTTTTT.

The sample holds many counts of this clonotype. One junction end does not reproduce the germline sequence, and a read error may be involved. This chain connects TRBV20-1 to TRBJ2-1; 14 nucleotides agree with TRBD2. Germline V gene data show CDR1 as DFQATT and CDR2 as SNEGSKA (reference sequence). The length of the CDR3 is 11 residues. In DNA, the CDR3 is TGCAGTCTACCGGGACTAGCGGGGGAGGTCTTC. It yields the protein CSLPGLAGEVF.

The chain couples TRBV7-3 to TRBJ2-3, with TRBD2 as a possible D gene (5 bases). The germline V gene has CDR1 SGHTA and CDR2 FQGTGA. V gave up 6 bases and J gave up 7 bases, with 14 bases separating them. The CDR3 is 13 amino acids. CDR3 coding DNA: TGTGCCAGCAGTCGGGCGGGTAGGAATACGCAGTATTTT. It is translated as CASSRAGRNTQYF.

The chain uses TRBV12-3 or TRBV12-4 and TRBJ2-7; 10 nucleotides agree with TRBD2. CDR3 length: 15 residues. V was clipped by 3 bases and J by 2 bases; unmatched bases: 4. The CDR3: CASSFGLAGAYEQYF. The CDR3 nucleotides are TGTGCCAGCAGTTTTGGCCTAGCGGGGGCCTACGAGCAGTACTTC.

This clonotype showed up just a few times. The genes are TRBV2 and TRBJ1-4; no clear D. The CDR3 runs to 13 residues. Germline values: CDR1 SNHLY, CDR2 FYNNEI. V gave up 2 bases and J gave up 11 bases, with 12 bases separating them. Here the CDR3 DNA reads TGTGCCAGCAGTGAATTGAGTAAGGACAAACTGTTTTTT. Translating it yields CASSELSKDKLFF.

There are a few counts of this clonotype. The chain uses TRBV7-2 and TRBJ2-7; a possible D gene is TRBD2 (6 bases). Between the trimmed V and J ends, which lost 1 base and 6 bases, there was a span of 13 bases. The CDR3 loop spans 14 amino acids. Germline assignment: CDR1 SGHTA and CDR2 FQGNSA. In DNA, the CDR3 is TGTGCCAGCAGCTTAGTGCGGAGGGACGGCGAGCAGTACTTC. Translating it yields CASSLVRRDGEQYF.

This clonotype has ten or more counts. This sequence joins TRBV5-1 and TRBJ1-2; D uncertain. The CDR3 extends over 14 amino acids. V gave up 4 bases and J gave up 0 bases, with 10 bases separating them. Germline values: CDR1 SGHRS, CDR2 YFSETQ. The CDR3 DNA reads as TGCGCCAGCAGCCTCCAAGCCTCTAACTATGGCTACACCTTC. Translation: CASSLQASNYGYTF.

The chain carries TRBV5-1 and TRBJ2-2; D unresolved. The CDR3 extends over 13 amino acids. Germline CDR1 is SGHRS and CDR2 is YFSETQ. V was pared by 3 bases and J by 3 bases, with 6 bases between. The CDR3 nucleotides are TGCGCCAGCAGCTCGGCGGACACCGGGGAGCTGTTTTTT. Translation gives CASSSADTGELFF.

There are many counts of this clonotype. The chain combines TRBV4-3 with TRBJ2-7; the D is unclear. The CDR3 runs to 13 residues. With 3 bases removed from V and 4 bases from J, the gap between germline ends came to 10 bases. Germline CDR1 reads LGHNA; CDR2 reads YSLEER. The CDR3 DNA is TGCGCCAGCAGCCAGGACCCGAGATACGAGCAGTACTTC. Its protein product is CASSQDPRYEQYF.

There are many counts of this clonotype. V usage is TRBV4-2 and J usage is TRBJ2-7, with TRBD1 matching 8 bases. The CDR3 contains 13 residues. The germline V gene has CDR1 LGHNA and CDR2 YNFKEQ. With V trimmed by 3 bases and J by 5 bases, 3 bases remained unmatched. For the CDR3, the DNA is TGTGCCAGCAGCCAGCAGACAGGGGACGAGCAGTACTTC. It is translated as CASSQQTGDEQYF.

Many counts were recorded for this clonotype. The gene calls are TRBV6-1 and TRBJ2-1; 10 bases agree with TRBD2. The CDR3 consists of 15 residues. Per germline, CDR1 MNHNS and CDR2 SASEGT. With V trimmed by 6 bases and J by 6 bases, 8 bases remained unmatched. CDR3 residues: CASRPPGLATNEQFF. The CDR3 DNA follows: TGTGCCAGCAGGCCACCGGGACTAGCGACCAATGAGCAGTTCTTC.

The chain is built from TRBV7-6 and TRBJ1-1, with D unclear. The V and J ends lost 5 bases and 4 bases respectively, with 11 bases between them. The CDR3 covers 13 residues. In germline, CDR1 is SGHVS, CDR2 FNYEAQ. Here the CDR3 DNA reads TGTGCCAGCAGCCGAGACACCAGCACTGAAGCTTTCTTT. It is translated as CASSRDTSTEAFF.

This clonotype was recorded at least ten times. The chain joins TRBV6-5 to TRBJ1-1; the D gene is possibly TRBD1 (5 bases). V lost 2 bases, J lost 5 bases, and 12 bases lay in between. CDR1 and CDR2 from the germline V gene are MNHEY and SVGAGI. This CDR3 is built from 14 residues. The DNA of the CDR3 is TGTGCCAGCAGTTACGAGTCAGGGAGGACTGAAGCTTTCTTT. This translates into CASSYESGRTEAFF.